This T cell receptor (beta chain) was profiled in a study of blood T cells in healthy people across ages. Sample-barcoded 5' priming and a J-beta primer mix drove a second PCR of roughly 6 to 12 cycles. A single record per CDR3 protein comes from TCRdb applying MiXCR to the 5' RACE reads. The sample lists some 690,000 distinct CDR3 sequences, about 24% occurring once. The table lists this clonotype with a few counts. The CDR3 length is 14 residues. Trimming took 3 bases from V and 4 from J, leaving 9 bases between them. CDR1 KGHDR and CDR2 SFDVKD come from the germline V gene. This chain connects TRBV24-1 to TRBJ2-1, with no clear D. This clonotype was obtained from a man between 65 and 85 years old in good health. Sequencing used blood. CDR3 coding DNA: TGTGCCACCAGTGATGGGCTGATATACAATGAGCAGTTCTTC. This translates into CATSDGLIYNEQFF.